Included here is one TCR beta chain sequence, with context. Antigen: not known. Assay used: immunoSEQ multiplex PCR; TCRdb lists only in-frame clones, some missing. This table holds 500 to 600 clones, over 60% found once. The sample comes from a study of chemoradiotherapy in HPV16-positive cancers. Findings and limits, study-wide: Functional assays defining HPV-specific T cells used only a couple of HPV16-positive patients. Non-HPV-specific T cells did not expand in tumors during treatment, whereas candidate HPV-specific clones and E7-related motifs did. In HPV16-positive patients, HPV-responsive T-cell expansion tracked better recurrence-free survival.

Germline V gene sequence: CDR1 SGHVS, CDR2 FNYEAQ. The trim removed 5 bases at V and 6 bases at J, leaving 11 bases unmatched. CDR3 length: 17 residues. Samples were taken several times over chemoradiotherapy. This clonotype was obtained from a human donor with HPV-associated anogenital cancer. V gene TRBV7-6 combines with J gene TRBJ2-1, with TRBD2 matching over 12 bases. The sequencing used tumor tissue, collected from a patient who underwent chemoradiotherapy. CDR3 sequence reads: CASSNRTSGVPANEQFF. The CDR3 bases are TGTGCCAGCAGCAATCGGACTAGCGGGGTACCTGCCAATGAGCAGTTCTTC.